This T cell receptor (beta chain) was recorded in a study of T cells in localized non-small cell lung cancer. Using immunoSEQ multiplex PCR, the repertoire was profiled, and TCRdb retains in-frame clones only, with some absent. The sample includes about 59,000 clones, 90% to 95% of them seen just once. The CDR3 extends over 15 amino acids. Germline values: CDR1 SGHVS, CDR2 FQNEAQ. V lost 2 bases and J lost 6, with 16 bases in between. In the case of this clone: Its antigen remains unknown.

Findings of the study overall: Clonality of T cells reached its maximum in uninvolved adjacent lung, surpassing tumor. Adjacent lung was found to contain a median approximately 62 of the top 100 tumor clones. Longer overall survival was linked to higher blood T cell density.

V usage is TRBV7-8 and J usage is TRBJ1-1, with D possibly being TRBD1 (6 bases). This sequence originates from a man aged 40-75 years with stage I lung adenocarcinoma. This specimen was peripheral blood, taken before any cancer treatment. The CDR3 DNA reads TGTGCCAGCAGCTTAACTCAACAGGGTTCGGCTGAAGCTTTCTTT. This gives the protein CASSLTQQGSAEAFF.